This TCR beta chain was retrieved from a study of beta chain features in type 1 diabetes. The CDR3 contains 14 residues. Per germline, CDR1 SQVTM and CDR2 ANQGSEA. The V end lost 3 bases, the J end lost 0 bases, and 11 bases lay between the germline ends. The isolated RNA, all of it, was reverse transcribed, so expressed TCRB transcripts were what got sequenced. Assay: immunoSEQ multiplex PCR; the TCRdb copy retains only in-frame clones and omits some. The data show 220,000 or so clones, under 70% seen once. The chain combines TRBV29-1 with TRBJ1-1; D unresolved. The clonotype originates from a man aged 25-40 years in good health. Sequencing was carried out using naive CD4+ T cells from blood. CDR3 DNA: TGCAGCGTTGAGTTGTGGGGTTTGAACACTGAAGCTTTCTTT. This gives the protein CSVELWGLNTEAFF.